This TCR beta chain was documented in a study of cytomegalovirus exposure and HLA in healthy donors. Primers included in the PCR were 60 Vbeta and 13 Jbeta primers. Using immunoSEQ multiplex PCR, the repertoire was profiled, and TCRdb retains in-frame clones only, with some absent. The sample lists tens of thousands of clones; roughly 76% were seen once. The V end was cut by 3 bases, the J end by 2 bases, with 7 bases between. Per the germline V gene, CDR1 is SGHDT and CDR2 is YYEEEE. The CDR3 runs 13 residues. Study-wide findings and caveats: In a later analysis, TCR beta V- and J-gene trimming showed a link to a missense DCLRE1C variant. The study designated fewer than 200 TCR beta chains cytomegalovirus-associated. The study assumed roughly uniform donor sequencing depth for presence/absence analyses.

This clone was recorded once. Its antigen remains unknown. V and J are TRBV5-6 and TRBJ2-3; D not certain. Material: PBMCs. This TCR was recovered from a man in his 60s in good health and CMV-seropositive. Here the CDR3 DNA reads TGTGCCAGCAGCTCGTGGGCCACAGATACGCAGTATTTT. Translating it yields CASSSWATDTQYF.